This TCR beta chain came from a study of siplizumab effects on memory and regulatory T cells (dated by TCRdb to about 2019). With respect to the entire study: The study examined how the anti-CD2 antibody siplizumab affects alloreactive T-cell subsets in allogeneic mixed lymphocyte reactions built from human PBMCs.

Sorted unstimulated T cells and proliferating T cells recovered from mixed lymphocyte reactions were subjected to TCRbeta CDR3 sequencing. Fresh whole blood from ten HLA-typed healthy donors was used as the source from which PBMCs were isolated. Library construction relied on the immunoSEQ multiplex PCR assay. Around 9.9 x 10^4 TCR templates per sample were assayed by the deep sequencing platform. Genomic DNA extracted from sorted T cells was used for TCRbeta CDR3 sequencing. On the study's bioinformatics: The R programming language was used for clonal analysis of the TCRbeta CDR3 data. Alloreactive CD4+ and CD8+ clones were identified by comparing unstimulated samples to CFSE-low samples taken after the reaction. Regulatory or non-regulatory origin of alloreactive CD4+ clones was assigned by matching sequences to the sorted unstimulated Treg and non-Treg repertoires. TCRdb re-hosts the immuneACCESS table, in-frame sequences only. Its copies lack some clones; in the studies checked, an unresolved V gene accounts for under half of them, and the cause for the rest is not known. That table supplies the V and J calls and clone size; D and trimming were determined from the DNA. This sample has 70,000 to 90,000 clones in its table, and over 80% of those were observed once. The leading ten clones occupy more than 14% of the sample.

Remarks on this clone: Its antigen specificity is not known. No base quality values were provided; no much bigger clone lies one nucleotide off.

Paper-wide results and their limitations: Roughly 80-97% of proliferating CD4+ or CD8+ clones could not be assigned a naive or memory phenotype. Among mappable alloreactive CD4+ clones, an average Treg-derived fraction of 68.8% was observed with siplizumab, compared with around 28% in control reactions. No functional confirmation was obtained for the suppressive function of proliferating Tregs from siplizumab cultures. Sequences below about 10^-5 frequency were poorly captured, so only a minor fraction of alloreactive clones could be mapped to unstimulated subsets. Siplizumab significantly reduced the cumulative frequency of alloreactive sequences traceable to unstimulated CD4+ memory T cells. Greater diversity appeared to be present in unstimulated naive T cells than in memory T cells, and a substantial contribution to the alloresponse seemed to be made by naive cells.

Including the terminal cysteine and phenylalanine, the CDR3 comprises 18 residues. The CDR3 DNA has 54 bases and is translated from base 1. The sequenced sample was CD4+ T cells sorted from blood. The rearrangement combines TRBV1 with TRBJ1-5; the D call of TRBD1 is as the table states it, not checked on the DNA. TRBV1 is a pseudogene locus. The origin of this receptor is a human donor in good health. CDR3 loop: CTSSQDWGDRLGSQPQHF. The DNA sequence is as follows: TGCACCAGCAGCCAAGATTGGGGGGACAGGCTGGGGAGTCAGCCCCAGCATTTT.